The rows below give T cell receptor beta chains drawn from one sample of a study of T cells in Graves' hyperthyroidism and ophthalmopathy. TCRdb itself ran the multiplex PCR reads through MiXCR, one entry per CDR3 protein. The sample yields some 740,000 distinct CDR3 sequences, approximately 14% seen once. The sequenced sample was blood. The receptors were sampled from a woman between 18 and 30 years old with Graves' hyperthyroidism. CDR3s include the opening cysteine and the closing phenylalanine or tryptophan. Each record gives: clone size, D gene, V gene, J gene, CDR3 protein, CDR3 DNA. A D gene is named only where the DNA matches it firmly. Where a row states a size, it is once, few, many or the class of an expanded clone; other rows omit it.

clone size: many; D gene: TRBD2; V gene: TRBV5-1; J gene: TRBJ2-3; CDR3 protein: CASSPGTSGRALTDTQYF; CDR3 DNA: TGCGCCAGCAGTCCCGGGACTAGCGGGAGGGCCCTCACAGATACGCAGTATTTT
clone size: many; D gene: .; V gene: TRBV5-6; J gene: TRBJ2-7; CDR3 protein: CASSRDFSYEQYF; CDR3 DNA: TGTGCCAGCAGCCGGGATTTCTCCTACGAGCAGTACTTC
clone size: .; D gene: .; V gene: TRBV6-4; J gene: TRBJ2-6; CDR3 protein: CASSATGFGANVLTF; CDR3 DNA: TGTGCCAGCAGCGCTACAGGGTTTGGGGCCAACGTCCTGACTTTC
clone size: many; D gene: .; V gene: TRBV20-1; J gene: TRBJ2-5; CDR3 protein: CSATRRETQYF; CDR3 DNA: TGCAGTGCGACACGGCGGGAGACCCAGTACTTC
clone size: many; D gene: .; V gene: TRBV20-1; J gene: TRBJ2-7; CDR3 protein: CSARDGGTTYEQYF; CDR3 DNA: TGCAGTGCTAGAGATGGGGGGACAACCTACGAGCAGTACTTC
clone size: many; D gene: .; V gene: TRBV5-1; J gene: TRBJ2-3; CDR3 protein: CASSLVRTDTQYF; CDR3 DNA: TGCGCCAGCAGCTTGGTCCGGACAGATACGCAGTATTTT
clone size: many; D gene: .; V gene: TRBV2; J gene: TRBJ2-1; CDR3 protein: CASRVGGGIGDEQFF; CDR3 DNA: TGTGCCAGTAGAGTGGGCGGGGGCATTGGCGATGAGCAGTTCTTC
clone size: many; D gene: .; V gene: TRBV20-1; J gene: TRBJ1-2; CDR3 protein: CSASVAGYGYTF; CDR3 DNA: TGCAGTGCTAGTGTGGCAGGCTATGGCTACACCTTC
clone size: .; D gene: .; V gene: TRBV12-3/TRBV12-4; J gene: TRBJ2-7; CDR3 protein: CASMPGEPREQYF; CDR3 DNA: TGTGCCAGCATGCCGGGGGAGCCTCGAGAGCAGTACTTC
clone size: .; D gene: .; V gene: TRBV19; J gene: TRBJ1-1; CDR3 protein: CASSIAQDIRNTEAFF; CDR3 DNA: TGTGCCAGTAGTATAGCCCAGGACATCAGAAACACTGAAGCTTTCTTT
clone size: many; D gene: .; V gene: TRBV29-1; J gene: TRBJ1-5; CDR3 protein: CSVVQGSNQPQHF; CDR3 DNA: TGCAGCGTCGTACAGGGTAGCAATCAGCCCCAGCATTTT
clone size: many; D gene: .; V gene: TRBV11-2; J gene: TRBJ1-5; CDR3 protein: CASSPGAGGNQPQHF; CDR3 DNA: TGTGCCAGCAGCCCGGGGGCCGGGGGAAATCAGCCCCAGCATTTT
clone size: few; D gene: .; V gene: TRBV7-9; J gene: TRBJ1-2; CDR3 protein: CASSPGDGDYGYTF; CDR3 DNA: TGTGCCAGCAGCCCAGGGGATGGCGACTATGGCTACACCTTC